This T cell receptor beta chain was profiled in a study of blood T cells in healthy people across ages. Study-level points and caveats: There were more naive CD4+ cells and higher diversity in long-lived donors than in aged donors. No one knew whether donors had CMV, which possibly confounded expanded clonotype changes.

Total RNA was isolated from each sample in quantities of at least 6 micrograms. PCR was performed a second time for about 7 to 12 cycles using a sample-barcoded 5' primer and a J-beta primer mix. Every single cDNA molecule received a tag from a template-switch adaptor with 12 random nucleotides. TCRdb reprocessed the 5' RACE reads with MiXCR, giving one entry per CDR3 protein. The sample has hundreds of thousands of distinct CDR3 sequences, 55% to 65% seen once. A note on this clonotype: Its antigen remains unidentified.

This TCR derives from a man in his thirties or forties in good health. Sequencing input: blood.

CDR3 DNA: TGTGCCAGCAGATTGGACTACAGAGCGGAGACCCAGTACTTC. Translating gives CASRLDYRAETQYF. The chain couples TRBV28 to TRBJ2-5; the D gene is possibly TRBD2 (6 bases). The germline V and J ends were trimmed by 6 bases and 5 bases, with 16 bases remaining between them. This CDR3 is built from 14 residues. The germline CDR1 and CDR2 sequences are MDHEN and SYDVKM.